The 27 T cell receptor beta chains listed next were all sequenced from one sample in a study of T cell repertoires in cytomegalovirus infection. MiXCR was run by TCRdb on the reads, yielding one entry per CDR3 protein. The sample lists about 740,000 distinct CDR3 sequences, less than 40% occurring once. Sequenced sample: PBMCs. The receptors derive from a human donor in good health (CMV status not recorded). Some clones in this sample may be carry-over from other donors' samples.

The chain uses TRBV28 and TRBJ1-5; D uncertain. Germline-derived CDR1 and CDR2 are MDHEN and SYDVKM. The CDR3 has 12 amino acids. The CDR3: CDITTSDQPQHF. The DNA of the CDR3 is TGTGACATCACCACATCGGATCAGCCCCAGCATTTT.

J is TRBJ1-1 and V is TRBV19; D is ambiguous. The CDR3 covers 17 residues. Germline values: CDR1 LNHDA, CDR2 SQIVND (reference sequence). The V gene lost 6 bases and the J gene lost 1 base, with 21 bases spanning the gap. For the CDR3, the DNA is TGTGCCAGTAGATCGATCGGCGGACTTCGCCGGAACACTGAAGCTTTCTTT. It specifies CASRSIGGLRRNTEAFF.

This clonotype was counted between two and nine times. The rearrangement uses TRBV6-5 and TRBJ1-2; no reliable D call. V was trimmed by 6 bases and J by 4 bases, leaving 15 bases between them. Germline loops: CDR1 MNHEY, CDR2 SVGAGI. The CDR3 covers 14 residues. CDR3 residues: CASSSPPGFYGYTF. Here the CDR3 DNA reads TGTGCCAGCAGCTCCCCTCCGGGGTTCTATGGCTACACCTTC.

This clonotype came up a few times. V is TRBV20-1 and J is TRBJ2-1; 14 bases map to TRBD2. There are 15 residues in the CDR3. Germline loops: CDR1 DFQATT, CDR2 SNEGSKA (reference sequence). After removal of 6 bases from V and 10 bases from J, the junction contained 11 bases not matched to a gene. As DNA, the CDR3 is TGCAGTGCGACCCGGTCGGGACTAGCGGGAGTGGAGCAGTTCTTC. Translation: CSATRSGLAGVEQFF.

The chain couples TRBV3-1 to TRBJ2-7; D is unresolved. The V and J ends lost 1 base and 0 bases respectively, with 13 bases between them. Germline V lookup: CDR1 LGHDT, CDR2 YNNKEL (reference sequence). The length of the CDR3 is 16 residues. The CDR3 spells CASSQVGPTSSYEQYF. The CDR3 DNA sequence: TGTGCCAGCAGCCAAGTAGGACCAACAAGCTCCTACGAGCAGTACTTC.

V and J are TRBV5-6 and TRBJ1-2; 7 bases are shared with TRBD1. V lost 4 bases and J lost 4; bases outside the gene matches: 10. Germline lookup yields CDR1 SGHDT and CDR2 YYEEEE. The CDR3 runs 15 residues. This CDR3 is CASSTSTGLGYGYTF. CDR3 coding DNA: TGTGCCAGCAGCACCTCGACAGGGCTTGGCTATGGCTACACCTTC.

This clonotype was seen a few times. The chain combines TRBV7-2 with TRBJ1-1, with D perhaps TRBD1 (5 bases). From germline, CDR1 is SGHTA and CDR2 FQGNSA. This CDR3 is 15 amino acids long. Trimming left V 5 bases short and J 5 bases short, with 18 bases between. This chain's CDR3 is CASSRDRWGRTEAFF. CDR3 DNA: TGTGCCAGCAGCCGAGACCGCTGGGGGAGGACTGAAGCTTTCTTT.

This clonotype was picked up many times. The V gene is TRBV7-6, the J gene TRBJ2-3; D is unresolved. Germline V gene sequence: CDR1 SGHVS, CDR2 FNYEAQ. This CDR3 has 16 residues. V lost 5 bases and J lost 2, with 17 bases in between. The DNA of the CDR3 is TGTGCCAGCAGCCTTTTAGGTGGGCTCCCCACAGATACGCAGTATTTT. Its protein is CASSLLGGLPTDTQYF.

The chain combines TRBV6-5 with TRBJ2-5; D is unresolved. The germline V gene has CDR1 MNHEY and CDR2 SVGAGI. This CDR3 has 14 amino acids. Trimming cost V 1 base and J 5 bases, with 11 bases left between them. In DNA, the CDR3 is TGTGCCAGCAGTTACTTCGGCAATTCGGAGACCCAGTACTTC. It is translated as CASSYFGNSETQYF.

Points on this clonotype: Mismatch with germline at one junction end may stem from a read error. This sequence joins TRBV7-2 and TRBJ2-7; D uncertain. This CDR3 comprises 11 residues. Germline V CDR1 and CDR2: SGHTA, FQGNSA. CDR3 protein: CDSSRSIEQDF. The CDR3 coding sequence is TGTGACAGCAGCCGCTCTATCGAGCAGGACTTC.

This clonotype was seen once. The chain recombines TRBV27 with TRBJ1-5, with 7 positions matching TRBD1. Per germline, CDR1 MNHEY and CDR2 SMNVEV (reference sequence). The CDR3 spans 17 residues. Germline trimming cut 5 bases from V and 4 bases from J; bases unmatched to any gene: 14. Written as DNA, the CDR3 is TGTGCCAGCAGTACCTCCCCAAGGGACAGTTTTAATCAGCCCCAGCATTTT. Translation gives CASSTSPRDSFNQPQHF.

This chain uses TRBV28 with TRBJ1-5; no clear D gene. From germline, CDR1 is MDHEN and CDR2 SYDVKM. This CDR3 has 16 amino acids. The V end lost 5 bases, the J end lost 7 bases, and 21 bases lay between the germline ends. CDR3 amino acids: CASSIPVSEEEQPQHF. Here the CDR3 DNA reads TGTGCCAGCAGTATCCCGGTCAGCGAGGAGGAGCAGCCCCAGCATTTT.

This clonotype was observed at least ten times. The chain recombines TRBV7-2 with TRBJ1-1; D is ambiguous. In germline, CDR1 is SGHTA, CDR2 FQGNSA. The CDR3 length is 11 residues. V lost 3 bases and J 7 bases, leaving 6 bases between the germline ends. The CDR3 coding sequence is TGTGCCAGCAGCTTCCTCGTTGAAGCTTTCTTT. Protein: CASSFLVEAFF.

CDR3 protein: CSARIRLADYEQYF. In DNA form, the CDR3 reads TGCAGTGCTAGAATCCGGCTAGCAGACTACGAGCAGTACTTC. This chain joins TRBV20-1 and TRBJ2-7; D may be TRBD2 (5 bases). The germline V gene has CDR1 DFQATT and CDR2 SNEGSKA (reference sequence). Deletions cut 2 bases from V and 3 bases from J, with 14 bases between. CDR3 length: 14 amino acids.

This clonotype appeared once. The V call is TRBV5-6, the J call TRBJ1-4, with D perhaps TRBD1 (5 bases). The V and J ends lost 0 bases and 15 bases respectively, with 24 bases between them. Germline V gene data show CDR1 as SGHDT and CDR2 as YYEEEE. The CDR3 consists of 16 residues. CDR3 residues: CASSLGGFPTPQGMFF. In nucleotides, the CDR3 is TGTGCCAGCAGCTTGGGGGGATTCCCCACCCCCCAGGGAATGTTTTTT. Variable domain in full (rest from reference TRBV5-6 and TRBJ1-4): DAGVTQSPTHLIKTRGQQVTLRCSPKSGHDTVSWYQQALGQGPQFIFQYYEEEERQRGNFPDRFSGHQFPNYSSELNVNALLLGDSALYLCASSLGGFPTPQGMFFGSGTQLSVL.

The V gene is TRBV6-6, the J gene TRBJ2-7, with 9 bases identical to TRBD1. CDR1 is MNHNY, CDR2 SVGAGI, per germline (reference sequence). The CDR3 contains 14 residues. The V segment lost 6 bases and the J segment 5 bases; nucleotides outside the gene matches: 8. CDR3 in amino acids: CASSHRGRMDEQYF. CDR3 coding DNA: TGTGCCAGCAGCCACAGGGGGCGCATGGACGAGCAGTACTTC.

This clonotype was seen a few times. The chain links TRBV10-3 to TRBJ1-5, with 8 bases identical to TRBD1. CDR3 length: 16 amino acids. Unmatched junction bases numbered 12, after V lost 6 bases and J lost 5 bases. In germline, CDR1 is ENHRY, CDR2 SYGVKD. The DNA for the CDR3 is TGTGCCATCAGCATGACCGGGACAGGACCTTATCAGCCCCAGCATTTT. Protein product: CAISMTGTGPYQPQHF.

The chain carries TRBV7-9 and TRBJ2-1, with D unresolved. CDR1 and CDR2 (germline): SEHNR, FQNEAQ (reference sequence). Trimming cost V 5 bases and J 9 bases, with 11 bases left between them. CDR3 length: 12 amino acids. The CDR3 coding sequence is TGTGCCAGCAGCCCCTCGCGAGGTGAGCAGTTCTTC. Residues: CASSPSRGEQFF.

This clonotype was seen only once. A junction end diverges from the germline sequence, so it may reflect a read error. The rearrangement joins TRBV6-6 to TRBJ2-5; D perhaps matches TRBD1 (5 bases). This CDR3 region has 14 residues. The germline gives CDR1 MNHNY, CDR2 SVGAGI (reference sequence). CDR3 sequence reads: CASSYGAVQDTQYF. The DNA of the CDR3 is TGTGCCAGCAGTTACGGGGCAGTCCAAGATACCCAGTACTTC.

This clonotype has a handful of counts. The V and J genes are TRBV19 and TRBJ1-2; D is unresolved. The CDR3 length is 13 residues. V was clipped by 4 bases and J by 4 bases, with 10 bases between them. Germline CDR1 LNHDA, CDR2 SQIVND (reference sequence). CDR3 bases: TGTGCCAGTAGTAGCCAGATCCTCTATGGCTACACCTTC. Encoded protein: CASSSQILYGYTF.

The chain uses TRBV6-5 and TRBJ2-7, with D maybe TRBD2 (6 bases). V was trimmed by 6 bases and J by 4 bases, leaving 10 bases between them. This CDR3 is built from 12 residues. Germline lookup yields CDR1 MNHEY and CDR2 SVGAGI. CDR3 in amino acids: CASRGLQYEQYF. For the CDR3, the DNA is TGTGCCAGCAGGGGACTTCAGTACGAGCAGTACTTC.

This clonotype has ten or more counts. The chain carries TRBV7-8 and TRBJ2-5; 8 bases agree with TRBD2. CDR1 SGHVS and CDR2 FQNEAQ come from the germline V gene. The CDR3 is 16 amino acids. Trimming at V came to 1 base and at J to 4 bases, leaving 8 bases not matched to a gene. The CDR3 loop reads CASSLVDYSGTETQYF. CDR3 in DNA: TGTGCCAGCAGCTTAGTTGATTATAGCGGGACAGAGACCCAGTACTTC.

This clonotype showed up just a few times. V and J are TRBV19 and TRBJ2-7, with 9 nucleotides matching TRBD1. CDR1 is LNHDA, CDR2 SQIVND, per germline (reference sequence). The CDR3 is 15 residues long. Trimming took 5 bases from V and 5 from J; bases not matched to a gene: 10. The CDR3 sequence: CASSGTGTGFDEQYF. The CDR3 nucleotides are TGTGCCAGTAGTGGAACCGGGACAGGGTTCGACGAGCAGTACTTC. The full variable domain, rest sourced from reference TRBV19 and TRBJ2-7, is DGGITQSPKYLFRKEGQNVTLSCEQNLNHDAMYWYRQDPGQGLRLIYYSQIVNDFQKGDIAEGYSVSREKKESFPLTVTSAQKNPTAFYLCASSGTGTGFDEQYFGPGTRLTVT.

J is TRBJ2-7 and V is TRBV28, with 9 bases lining up with TRBD2. This CDR3 has 14 residues. In germline, CDR1 is MDHEN, CDR2 SYDVKM. Unmatched junction bases numbered 6, after V lost 3 bases and J lost 6 bases. The CDR3 here is CASSLTREGPEQYF. The DNA of the CDR3 is TGTGCCAGCAGTTTGACGCGGGAGGGTCCCGAGCAGTACTTC.

This clonotype was recorded once. The CDR3 DNA is TGTGCCAGCAGCTTGAGGGGTCATTGCTATGGCTACACCTTC. It codes for CASSLRGHCYGYTF. The chain uses TRBV5-6 and TRBJ1-2; the D gene is possibly TRBD1 (5 bases). There are 14 residues in the CDR3. Trimming removed 1 base from V and 4 bases from J, with 11 bases in between. CDR1 and CDR2 (germline): SGHDT, YYEEEE.

The J gene is TRBJ2-2, the V gene TRBV6-5, with 7 nucleotides matching TRBD1. The CDR3 contains 15 residues. The V segment lost 6 bases and the J segment 2 bases; nucleotides outside the gene matches: 6. CDR1 is MNHEY and CDR2 is SVGAGI in the germline V gene. The CDR3: CASSIGTDNTGELFF. The CDR3, as DNA: TGTGCCAGCAGCATAGGGACAGATAACACCGGGGAGCTGTTTTTT.

This clonotype was detected a few times. Written as DNA, the CDR3 is TGTGCCAGCAGGGGAGCGGGCCTGAACAATGAGCAGTTCTTC. Protein: CASRGAGLNNEQFF. The chain combines TRBV28 with TRBJ2-1; the D gene is possibly TRBD2 (6 bases). The germline CDR1 and CDR2 sequences are MDHEN and SYDVKM. The ends were cut back, 6 bases at V and 5 bases at J, with 14 bases in the middle. CDR3 length: 14 residues.